These T cell receptor beta chains were read from a single sample in a study of cytomegalovirus exposure and HLA in healthy donors. Sequencing was performed with immunoSEQ multiplex PCR; in TCRdb, only in-frame clones are kept and a portion is missing. The repertoire holds about 260,000 clones, with approximately 85% as singletons. The sequencing sample was made of PBMCs. The receptors come from a woman between 40 and 50 years old in good health and CMV-seropositive. Each CDR3 is given with its conserved first and last residue. Each record gives: V gene, CDR3 length, J gene, clone size, D gene, CDR3 DNA, CDR3 protein. A D gene is named only where the DNA matches it firmly. Size is stated for part of the rows, as once, few or many counts, or as a class when the clone is expanded.

>TRBV2|13|TRBJ2-7|-|TRBD1
TGTGCCAGCACGGGACAGGGGGTCTACGAGCAGTACTTC
CASTGQGVYEQYF
>TRBV7-6|15|TRBJ2-1|-|TRBD2
TGTGCCAGCAGCCCCGGGACTAGCGTGTACAATGAGCAGTTCTTC
CASSPGTSVYNEQFF
>TRBV29-1|15|TRBJ2-5|-|TRBD1
TGCAGCGTTGAAGATGGGACAGGGATGGGAGAGACCCAGTACTTC
CSVEDGTGMGETQYF
>TRBV6-5|13|TRBJ1-6|-|-
TGTGCCAGCAGTGTGGGGCTTTGGTCACCCCTCCACTTT
CASSVGLWSPLHF
>TRBV4-2|19|TRBJ2-5|few|TRBD2
TGTGCCAGCAGCCAAGAGGGGAGTAGCGGGAGACTGGGCCAAGAGACCCAGTACTTC
CASSQEGSSGRLGQETQYF
>TRBV7-2|13|TRBJ2-7|-|-
TGTGCCAGCAGCCCCCAGGGTTTAAACGAGCAGTACTTC
CASSPQGLNEQYF
>TRBV15|15|TRBJ2-1|-|-
TGTGCCACCAGTGTGGAGGCGGGCTTCTACAATGAGCAGTTCTTC
CATSVEAGFYNEQFF
>TRBV7-2|12|TRBJ2-1|-|-
TGTGCCAGCAGCTTAGCCGGGATTAAATGGTTCTTC
CASSLAGIKWFF
>TRBV7-3|13|TRBJ2-1|-|-
TGTGCCAGCAGCCTGGGACTTAACAATGAGCAGTTCTTC
CASSLGLNNEQFF
>TRBV5-1|14|TRBJ1-1|-|-
TGCGCCAGCAGCTTGGCCCGGTCGAACACTGAAGCTTTCTTT
CASSLARSNTEAFF
>TRBV5-1|13|TRBJ2-5|-|TRBD1
TGCGCCAGTTCGGGACAGAGACAAGAGACCCAGTACTTC
CASSGQRQETQYF
>TRBV25-1|14|TRBJ2-3|-|-
TGTGCCAGCAGTCCGAGAACAGGGACAGATACGCAGTATTTT
CASSPRTGTDTQYF
>TRBV5-6|14|TRBJ2-7|-|TRBD1
TGTGCCAGCAGCGCCTACAGGGGAACCTACGAGCAGTACTTC
CASSAYRGTYEQYF
>TRBV5-8|11|TRBJ2-7|-|-
TGTGCCAGCACAGCGGCCTACGAGCAGTACTTC
CASTAAYEQYF
>TRBV6-6|14|TRBJ2-7|-|TRBD2
TGTGCCAGCAGTCGGACTAGCGGCCTCTACGAGCAGTACTTC
CASSRTSGLYEQYF
>TRBV6-1|15|TRBJ2-1|-|-
TGTGCCAGCAGGCCCCGAGGAGGGAGTGACAATGAGCAGTTCTTC
CASRPRGGSDNEQFF
>TRBV2|15|TRBJ2-5|-|-
TGTGCCAGCAGTGAAGCGAACAGGGTAGGAGAGACCCAGTACTTC
CASSEANRVGETQYF
>TRBV11-3|15|TRBJ2-7|once|-
TGTGCCAGCAGAGATTCTAATCCGGGAGTCTACGAGCAGTACTTC
CASRDSNPGVYEQYF
>TRBV4-3|16|TRBJ2-2|-|-
TGCGCCAGCAGCCCCAACGAGGGGGTCGGCACCGGGGAGCTGTTTTTT
CASSPNEGVGTGELFF
>TRBV19|13|TRBJ2-7|once|-
TGTGCCAGTAGTATAACAGGTACCTACGAGCAGTACTTC
CASSITGTYEQYF
>TRBV2|14|TRBJ1-4|-|TRBD1
TGTGCCAACAAAGAGGGACAGGGGCGGGAAAAACTGTTTTTT
CANKEGQGREKLFF
>TRBV18|14|TRBJ1-2|few|-
TGTGCCAGCTCACCAATCGACAGTAACTATGGCTACACCTTC
CASSPIDSNYGYTF
>TRBV10-3|15|TRBJ1-1|-|-
TGTGCCATCAGTGATGACAGAAGGGGGTACACTGAAGCTTTCTTT
CAISDDRRGYTEAFF
>TRBV27|15|TRBJ2-7|-|TRBD2
TGTGCCAGCAGTAGACCGGGACTAGCAAACTACGAGCAGTACTTC
CASSRPGLANYEQYF
>TRBV27|13|TRBJ2-7|-|-
TGTGCCAGCAGTCCTACAGGAGATTACGAGCAGTACTTC
CASSPTGDYEQYF
>TRBV2|15|TRBJ2-2|-|TRBD1
TGTGCCACCAAGACGGACAGGGGGCGTGCCGGGGAGCTGTTTTTT
CATKTDRGRAGELFF
>TRBV30|14|TRBJ1-2|-|-
TGTGCCTGGAGTGCCCCGGACTATACGGGTGGCTACACCTTC
CAWSAPDYTGGYTF